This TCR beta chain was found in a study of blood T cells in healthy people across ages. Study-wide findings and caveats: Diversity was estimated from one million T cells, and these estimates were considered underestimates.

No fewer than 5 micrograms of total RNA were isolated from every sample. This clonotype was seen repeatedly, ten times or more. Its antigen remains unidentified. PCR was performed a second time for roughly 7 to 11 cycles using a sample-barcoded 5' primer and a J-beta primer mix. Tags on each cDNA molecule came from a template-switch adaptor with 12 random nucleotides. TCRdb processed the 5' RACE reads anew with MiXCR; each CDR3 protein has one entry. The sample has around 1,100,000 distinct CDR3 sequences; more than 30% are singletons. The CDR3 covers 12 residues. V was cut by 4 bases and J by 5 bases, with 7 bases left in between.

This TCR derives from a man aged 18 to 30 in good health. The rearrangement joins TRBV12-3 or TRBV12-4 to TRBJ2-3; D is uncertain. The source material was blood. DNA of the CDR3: TGTGCCAGCAGTTCGACCGGAGATACGCAGTATTTT. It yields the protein CASSSTGDTQYF.